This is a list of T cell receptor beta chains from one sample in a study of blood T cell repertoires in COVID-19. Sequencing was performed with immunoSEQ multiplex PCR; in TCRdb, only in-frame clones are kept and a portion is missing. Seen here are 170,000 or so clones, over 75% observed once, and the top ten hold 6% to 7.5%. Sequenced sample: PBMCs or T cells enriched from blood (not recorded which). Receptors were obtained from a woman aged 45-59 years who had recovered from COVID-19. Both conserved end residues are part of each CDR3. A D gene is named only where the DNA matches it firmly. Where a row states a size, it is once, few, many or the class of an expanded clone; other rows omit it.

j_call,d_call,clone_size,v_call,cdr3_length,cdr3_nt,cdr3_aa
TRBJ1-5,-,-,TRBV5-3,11,TGTGCCAGAAGCTTGGCAGTGGCCCAGCATTTT,CARSLAVAQHF
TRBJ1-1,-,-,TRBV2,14,TGTGCCAGCTACCATGGCGGGGGGGACACTGAAGCTTTCTTT,CASYHGGGDTEAFF
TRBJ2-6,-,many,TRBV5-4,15,TGTGCCAGCAGCGTGGTCTCTTCTGGGGCCAACGTCCTGACTTTC,CASSVVSSGANVLTF
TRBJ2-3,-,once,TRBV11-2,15,TGTGCCAGCAGCTTTGGACTGAGACGCTCAGATACGCAGTATTTT,CASSFGLRRSDTQYF
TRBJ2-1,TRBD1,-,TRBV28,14,TGTGCCAGCAGGAGGGGGCTTGGGTACAATGAGCAGTTCTTC,CASRRGLGYNEQFF
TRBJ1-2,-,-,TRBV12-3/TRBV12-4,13,TGTGCCAGCAGTCCCCAAGGGGTACGTGGCTACACCTTC,CASSPQGVRGYTF
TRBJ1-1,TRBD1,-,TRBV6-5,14,TGTGCCAGCACCGGGGACAGGGGATTTACTGAAGCTTTCTTT,CASTGDRGFTEAFF
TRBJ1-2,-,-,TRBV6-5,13,TGTGCCAGCAGTTACATACAGGGCTATGGCTACACCTTC,CASSYIQGYGYTF
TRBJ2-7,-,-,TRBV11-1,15,TGTGCCAGCAGCTCCCGGGTGAATCAGGGGTACGAGCAGTACTTC,CASSSRVNQGYEQYF
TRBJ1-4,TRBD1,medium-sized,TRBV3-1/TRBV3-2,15,TGTGCCAGCAGCCAGGGACAGGGGGGGAGTGAAAAACTGTTTTTT,CASSQGQGGSEKLFF
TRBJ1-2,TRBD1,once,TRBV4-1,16,TGCGCCAGCAGCCAAGGGGGGCCGGGACAGAACTATGGCTACACCTTC,CASSQGGPGQNYGYTF
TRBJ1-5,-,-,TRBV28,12,TGTGCCAGCAGTTTTTGGGCTCAGCCCCAGCATTTT,CASSFWAQPQHF
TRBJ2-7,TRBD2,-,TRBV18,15,TGTGCCAGCTCACCCACTAGCGGGGGGACCTACGAGCAGTACTTC,CASSPTSGGTYEQYF
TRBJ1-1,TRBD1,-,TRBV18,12,TGTGCCAGCTCCCCCGTGGGACAGGGGGCTTTCTTT,CASSPVGQGAFF
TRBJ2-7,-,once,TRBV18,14,TGTGCCAGCTCACCACTAGAATCCTTCTACGAGCAGTACTTC,CASSPLESFYEQYF
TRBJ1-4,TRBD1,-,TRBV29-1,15,TGCAGCGTTGCGACAGGGACCCCCCGTGGTGAAAAACTGTTTTTT,CSVATGTPRGEKLFF
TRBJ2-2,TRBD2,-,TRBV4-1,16,TGCGCCAGCAGCCAAGGGACTAGCGGGAGGAACGGGGAGCTGTTTTTT,CASSQGTSGRNGELFF
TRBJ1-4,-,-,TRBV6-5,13,TGTGCCAGCAGTCAGGACATAGACGAAAAACTGTTTTTT,CASSQDIDEKLFF
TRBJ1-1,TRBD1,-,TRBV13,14,TGTGCCAGCAGCTCGACAGGGCCGAACACTGAAGCTTTCTTT,CASSSTGPNTEAFF
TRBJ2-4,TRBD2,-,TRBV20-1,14,TGCAGTGCTAGTGTCGCGGGAGGAAAAAACATTCAGTACTTC,CSASVAGGKNIQYF
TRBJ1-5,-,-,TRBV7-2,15,TGTGCCAGCAGCTTAGGGGCCCTTAGCAATCAGCCCCAGCATTTT,CASSLGALSNQPQHF
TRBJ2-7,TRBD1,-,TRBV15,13,TGTGCCACCAGCGATGGGACAGCGCACGAGCAGTACTTC,CATSDGTAHEQYF
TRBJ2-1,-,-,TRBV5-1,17,TGCGCCAGCAGCTTGGATCTAGCGTCCAGCTCCTACAATGAGCAGTTCTTC,CASSLDLASSSYNEQFF
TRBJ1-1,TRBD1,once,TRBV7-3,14,TGTGCCAGCAGCTTACAAGGGGGCTTGACTGAAGCTTTCTTT,CASSLQGGLTEAFF
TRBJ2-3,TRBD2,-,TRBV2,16,TGTGCCAGCAGGGACCGTCTAGCGGGAGGCGCAGATACGCAGTATTTT,CASRDRLAGGADTQYF
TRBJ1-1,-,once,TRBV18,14,TGTGCCAGCTCACTAGACCAGGTAAACACTGAAGCTTTCTTT,CASSLDQVNTEAFF
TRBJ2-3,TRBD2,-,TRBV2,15,TGTGCCAGCAGCCCCAGCGGGAGGGCCACAGATACGCAGTATTTT,CASSPSGRATDTQYF
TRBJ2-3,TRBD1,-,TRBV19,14,TGTGCCAGTAGTCGACAGGGAAGTACAGATACGCAGTATTTT,CASSRQGSTDTQYF
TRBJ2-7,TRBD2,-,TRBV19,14,TGTGCCAGTAGCACCTTCGGGGGGGAGCCGAGGCAGTACTTC,CASSTFGGEPRQYF
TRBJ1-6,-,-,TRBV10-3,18,TGTGCCATCAGTGAGGGACCCCAGGGCCGCTCCTATAATTCACCCCTCCACTTT,CAISEGPQGRSYNSPLHF
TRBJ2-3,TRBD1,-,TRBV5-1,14,TGCGCCAGCAGCCTCACAGGGGGCGAAGATACGCAGTATTTT,CASSLTGGEDTQYF
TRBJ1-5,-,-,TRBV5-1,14,TGCGCCAGCAGCTACGACAGCGGCAATCAGCCCCAGCATTTT,CASSYDSGNQPQHF
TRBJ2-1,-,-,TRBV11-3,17,TGTGCCAGCAGCTCCAGGGATCTCAAATCTTCCTACAATGAGCAGTTCTTC,CASSSRDLKSSYNEQFF
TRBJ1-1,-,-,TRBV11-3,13,TGTGCCAGCAGCTTAGTGGCAGACACTGAAGCTTTCTTT,CASSLVADTEAFF
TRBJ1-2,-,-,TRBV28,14,TGTGCCAGCAGTTTAGTCCCAGGGATGAGTGGCTACACCTTC,CASSLVPGMSGYTF
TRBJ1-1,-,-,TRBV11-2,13,TGTGCCAGCAGCTTGAGATTGAACACTGAAGCTTTCTTT,CASSLRLNTEAFF
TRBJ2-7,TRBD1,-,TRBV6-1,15,TGTGCCAGCAGTGAAGGGCAGGGGGCTACGAGGGAGCAGTACTTC,CASSEGQGATREQYF
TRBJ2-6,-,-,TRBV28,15,TGTGCCAGCAGTTTATCAGGGATCGGGGCCAACGTCCTGACTTTC,CASSLSGIGANVLTF
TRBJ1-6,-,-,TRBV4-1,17,TGCGCCAGCAGCCTTCAGGTCGACAACTCCTATAATTCACCCCTCCACTTT,CASSLQVDNSYNSPLHF
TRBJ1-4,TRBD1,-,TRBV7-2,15,TGTGCCAGCAGCTTTACCGGGACAGGGAATGAAAAACTGTTTTTT,CASSFTGTGNEKLFF
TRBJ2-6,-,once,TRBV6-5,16,TGTGCCAGCAGTTACAACATCCTCTCTGGGGCCAACGTCCTGACTTTC,CASSYNILSGANVLTF
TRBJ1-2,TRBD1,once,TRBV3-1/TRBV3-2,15,TGTGCCAGCAGTCAGTTGGGGACAGATATCTATGGCTACACCTTC,CASSQLGTDIYGYTF
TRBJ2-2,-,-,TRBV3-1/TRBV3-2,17,TGTGCCAGCAGCCAAGAACGGGGCAGGGGGGACACCGGGGAGCTGTTTTTT,CASSQERGRGDTGELFF
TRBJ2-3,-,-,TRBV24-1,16,TGTGCCACCAGTGATTTGAACACAGGGCTTTTGGATACGCAGTATTTT,CATSDLNTGLLDTQYF
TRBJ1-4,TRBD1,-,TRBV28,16,TGTGCCAGCAGTTTGGCCTGGGACAGGGGTAATGAAAAACTGTTTTTT,CASSLAWDRGNEKLFF
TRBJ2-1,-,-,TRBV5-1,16,TGCGCCAGCAGCCCTGGGGGCGGGGGATCCTACAATGAGCAGTTCTTC,CASSPGGGGSYNEQFF